The T cell receptor (beta chain) described here comes from a study of T-cell memory formation after mild COVID-19. The CDR3 has 15 residues. Germline CDR1 SEHNR, CDR2 FQNEAQ (reference sequence). Each CDR3 protein is one row after TCRdb ran MiXCR on the 5' RACE reads. Of roughly 80,000 distinct CDR3 sequences in the sample, about 15% were seen once. This clonotype has just a few counts. The junction and the germline gene differ at one end; a read error may be behind it. This receptor was obtained from an adult woman who had mild COVID-19 (a few samples of this study predate the infection). Cell type and time point are not known. Sequencing was carried out using PBMCs or a T cell subset sorted from them (not recorded which). The chain links TRBV7-9 to TRBJ2-3, with 7 bases lining up with TRBD2. CDR3 in amino acids: CASSPTSVYTYTQYF. CDR3 in DNA: TGTGCCAGCAGCCCCACTAGCGTATACACATATACGCAGTATTTT.